The 14 T cell receptor beta chains in this list originate from one sample, sequenced in a study of control samples from healthy donors and cancer patients. Produced via immunoSEQ multiplex PCR; TCRdb's table is partial and in-frame only. The data contain around 96,000 clones, approximately 93% of them singletons. What was sequenced was blood. Every receptor here comes from a man between 18 and 29 years old in good health.

This rearrangement joins TRBV27 to TRBJ1-2, with D uncertain. CDR3 length: 15 residues. Germline lookup yields CDR1 MNHEY and CDR2 SMNVEV (reference sequence). Trimming removed 8 bases at V and 1 base at J, with 17 bases between. CDR3 in DNA: TGTGCCAGCGGTGGTGGCGGGCAGGTTAACTATGGCTACACCTTC. This translates into CASGGGGQVNYGYTF.

The rearrangement uses TRBV28 and TRBJ1-2; 9 bases fit TRBD1. The germline gives CDR1 MDHEN, CDR2 SYDVKM. V trimming: 1 base; J trimming: 0 bases; junction bases outside the gene matches: 3. This CDR3 spans 16 amino acids. The CDR3 DNA sequence: TGTGCCAGCAGTTTATATGACAGGGGGGCTAACTATGGCTACACCTTC. It translates to CASSLYDRGANYGYTF.

This chain links TRBV6-5 with TRBJ2-7, with a possible D match to TRBD2 (6 bases). Deletions cut 6 bases from V and 6 bases from J, with 15 bases between. The germline CDR1 and CDR2 sequences are MNHEY and SVGAGI. The CDR3 runs 13 residues. This CDR3 is CASRPGLEPEQYF. In nucleotides, the CDR3 is TGTGCCAGCAGGCCGGGACTCGAGCCCGAGCAGTACTTC.

CDR3: CASSPSDWSSYEQYF. The CDR3 DNA follows: TGTGCCAGCAGCCCTTCGGATTGGAGCTCCTACGAGCAGTACTTC. The chain recombines TRBV9 with TRBJ2-7; D remains unclear. Trimming pared 4 bases from V and 0 bases from J, leaving 14 bases between. CDR1 is SGDLS and CDR2 is YYNGEE in the germline V gene. The length of the CDR3 is 15 residues.

This chain joins TRBV6-1 and TRBJ2-5, with a tentative D call TRBD1 (5 bases). This CDR3 is 15 amino acids long. V was cut by 2 bases and J by 1 base, with 11 bases left in between. Germline V gene lookup returns CDR1 MNHNS and CDR2 SASEGT. CDR3 coding DNA: TGTGCCAGCAGTGAAATACAGGTGGTCCAAGAGACCCAGTACTTC. Residues: CASSEIQVVQETQYF.

The chain has TRBV9 and TRBJ2-1; D may be TRBD2 (5 bases). V gave up 2 bases and J gave up 6 bases, with 12 bases separating them. CDR3 size: 14 residues. The germline CDR1 and CDR2 sequences are SGDLS and YYNGEE. In nucleotides, the CDR3 is TGTGCCAGCAGCGTTGGGAGTGCCGCCAATGAGCAGTTCTTC. This encodes CASSVGSAANEQFF.

The chain uses TRBV11-3 and TRBJ2-3; D is perhaps TRBD1 (6 bases). The V and J ends lost 5 bases and 7 bases respectively, with 25 bases between them. The CDR3 contains 17 residues. From germline, CDR1 is SGHNT and CDR2 YENEEA. The CDR3 nucleotides are TGTGCCAGCAGCCCGAGGGGGAGCGGCCAATTTGGTTATACGCAGTATTTT. This translates into CASSPRGSGQFGYTQYF.

This clone turned up a few times. The chain couples TRBV4-1 to TRBJ1-1; D gene unclear. The CDR3 has 16 amino acids. The V gene's germline CDR1 is MGHRA and CDR2 YSYEKL. V was trimmed by 0 bases and J by 0 bases, leaving 11 bases between them. DNA for the CDR3: TGCGCCAGCAGCCAAGATCGGGCGGGGATGAACACTGAAGCTTTCTTT. As protein: CASSQDRAGMNTEAFF.

This clone has only one observation. Other DNA sequences in the same sample also yield this CDR3. The V call is TRBV7-2, the J call TRBJ2-5, with 9 bases fitting TRBD2. CDR3 length equals 13 residues. The J segment lost 5 bases and the V segment lost 2 bases, leaving 0 bases of the junction unmatched. Looked up from germline, CDR1 is SGHTA and CDR2 is FQGNSA. The CDR3 loop is CASSLSGGETQYF. The CDR3 DNA sequence: TGTGCCAGCAGCTTAAGCGGGGGGGAGACCCAGTACTTC.

The rearrangement links TRBV25-1 to TRBJ2-1, with TRBD1 as a possible D gene (5 bases). Germline CDR1 is MGHDK and CDR2 is SYGVNS. The CDR3 consists of 15 residues. Trimming took off 0 bases at V and 4 bases at J, with 10 bases between the two ends. The CDR3 loop reads CASSEYQAGYNEQFF. CDR3 coding DNA: TGTGCCAGCAGTGAATATCAGGCAGGGTACAATGAGCAGTTCTTC.

The chain recombines TRBV11-3 with TRBJ2-3, with 11 positions matching TRBD1. Trimming cost V 0 bases and J 5 bases; bases outside gene matches: 10. CDR3 length: 18 residues. Per germline, CDR1 SGHNT and CDR2 YENEEA. The CDR3 loop is CASSLDPVGQGVQDTQYF. The CDR3 nucleotides read TGTGCCAGCAGCTTAGATCCTGTGGGACAGGGGGTGCAAGATACGCAGTATTTT. Full variable domain (rest looked up from reference TRBV11-3 and TRBJ2-3): EAGVVQSPRYKIIEKKQPVAFWCNPISGHNTLYWYLQNLGQGPELLIRYENEEAVDDSQLPKDRFSAERLKGVDSTLKIQPAELGDSAVYLCASSLDPVGQGVQDTQYFGPGTRLTVL.

The chain carries TRBV19 and TRBJ2-2; D is undetermined. V lost 3 bases to trimming and J lost 3 bases, with 11 bases between them. CDR3 length equals 15 residues. Germline CDR1 LNHDA, CDR2 SQIVND (reference sequence). The CDR3, as DNA: TGTGCCAGTAGTATTGGAGTAGCAGACACCGGGGAGCTGTTTTTT. This encodes CASSIGVADTGELFF.

The V gene is TRBV28, the J gene TRBJ1-3; 7 nucleotides agree with TRBD1. CDR1 is MDHEN and CDR2 is SYDVKM in the germline V gene. The V and J ends lost 5 bases and 0 bases, in that order; junction bases with no gene match: 4. The CDR3 spans 15 residues. CDR3: CASSPGTASGNTIYF. The CDR3 DNA sequence: TGTGCCAGCAGTCCCGGGACAGCCTCTGGAAACACCATATATTTT.

Remarks on this clone: Other DNA sequences in the sample encode the same CDR3. This chain links TRBV30 with TRBJ2-5; TRBD2 matches at 13 bases. J lost 5 bases, V lost 1 base, and 1 base had no gene match. CDR1 GTSNPN and CDR2 SVGIG come from the germline V gene (reference sequence). CDR3 length: 14 residues. CDR3: CAWSEGLAGETQYF. DNA of the CDR3: TGTGCCTGGAGTGAGGGACTAGCGGGGGAGACCCAGTACTTC.